This TCR beta chain was documented in a study of neoadjuvant nivolumab and ipilimumab in lung cancer. Overall study findings and caveats: A small number of samples were TCR sequenced. Pretherapy blood TCR richness correlated positively with resected tumor richness.

Sequencing used immunoSEQ multiplex PCR; TCRdb keeps in-frame clones, though not all of them. The table shows approximately 9,000 clones, with about 80% occurring only once. The CDR3 sequence is 18 residues long. V was pared by 0 bases and J by 1 base, with 14 bases between. The germline CDR1 and CDR2 sequences are SGHRS and YFSETQ. With respect to this clone: Its antigen is not identified.

V usage is TRBV5-1 and J usage is TRBJ2-6; a possible D gene is TRBD1 (5 bases). Sample: tumor tissue, taken after neoadjuvant nivolumab, alone or with ipilimumab, at or shortly before surgery. This receptor was obtained from an adult with non-small cell lung cancer. This chain's CDR3 is CASSLGQKRGSGANVLTF. CDR3 DNA: TGCGCCAGCAGCTTGGGACAGAAAAGAGGTTCTGGGGCCAACGTCCTGACTTTC. The full variable domain, in which reference TRBV5-1 and TRBJ2-6 provide the parts outside the CDR3, is KAGVTQTPRYLIKTRGQQVTLSCSPISGHRSVSWYQQTPGQGLQFLFEYFSETQRNKGNFPGRFSGRQFSNSRSEMNVSTLELGDSALYLCASSLGQKRGSGANVLTFGAGSRLTVL.